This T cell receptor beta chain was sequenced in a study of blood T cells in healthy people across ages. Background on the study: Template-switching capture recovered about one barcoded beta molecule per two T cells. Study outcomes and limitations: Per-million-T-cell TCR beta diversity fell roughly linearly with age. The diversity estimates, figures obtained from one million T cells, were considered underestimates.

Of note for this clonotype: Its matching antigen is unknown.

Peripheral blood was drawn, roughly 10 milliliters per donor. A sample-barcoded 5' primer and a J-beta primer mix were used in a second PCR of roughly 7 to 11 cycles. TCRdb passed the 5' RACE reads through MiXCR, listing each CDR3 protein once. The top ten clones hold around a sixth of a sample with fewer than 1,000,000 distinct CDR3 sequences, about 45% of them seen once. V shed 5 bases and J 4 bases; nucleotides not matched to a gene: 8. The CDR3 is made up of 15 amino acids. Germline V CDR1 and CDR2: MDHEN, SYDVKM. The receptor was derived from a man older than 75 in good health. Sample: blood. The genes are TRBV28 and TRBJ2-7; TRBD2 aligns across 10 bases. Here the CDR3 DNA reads TGTGCCAGCAGTCCCGGGGGAGCGGGAGGGTACGAGCAGTACTTC. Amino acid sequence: CASSPGGAGGYEQYF.